The rows below give T cell receptor beta chains drawn from one sample of a study of blood T cell repertoires in COVID-19. TCRdb keeps only in-frame clones here, not all; method: immunoSEQ multiplex PCR. The sample shows roughly 250,000 clones, 84% of them seen only once. Sequences were obtained from peripheral blood. The receptors were sampled from a human donor in a cohort sampled during active COVID-19. Each CDR3 is given with its conserved first and last residue. Fields, in order: D gene, clone size, J gene, V gene, CDR3 protein, CDR3 DNA. A D gene is named only where the DNA matches it firmly. Size values are once, few and many counts, or a class for expanded clones, and some rows have none.

d_call: TRBD2; clone_size: .; j_call: TRBJ2-3; v_call: TRBV4-3; cdr3_aa: CASSQAGGHTDTQYF; cdr3_nt: TGCGCCAGCAGCCAAGCGGGGGGTCACACAGATACGCAGTATTTT
d_call: TRBD2; clone_size: .; j_call: TRBJ2-1; v_call: TRBV5-1; cdr3_aa: CASSLAGLADNNEQFF; cdr3_nt: TGCGCCAGCAGCTTGGCCGGGCTAGCGGATAACAATGAGCAGTTCTTC
d_call: TRBD2; clone_size: .; j_call: TRBJ2-1; v_call: TRBV27; cdr3_aa: CASSLWTSAYNEQFF; cdr3_nt: TGTGCCAGCAGTCTTTGGACTAGCGCGTACAATGAGCAGTTCTTC
d_call: TRBD2; clone_size: .; j_call: TRBJ2-1; v_call: TRBV28; cdr3_aa: CASSSRTSGDDNEQFF; cdr3_nt: TGTGCCAGCAGTTCAAGGACTAGCGGGGACGACAATGAGCAGTTCTTC
d_call: .; clone_size: .; j_call: TRBJ1-4; v_call: TRBV19; cdr3_aa: CASSKIDRTNEKLFF; cdr3_nt: TGTGCCAGTAGTAAAATCGACAGGACTAATGAAAAACTGTTTTTT
d_call: .; clone_size: few; j_call: TRBJ1-5; v_call: TRBV6-5; cdr3_aa: CASSNNRNQPQHF; cdr3_nt: TGTGCCAGCAGTAACAACAGGAATCAGCCCCAGCATTTT
d_call: TRBD2; clone_size: once; j_call: TRBJ2-1; v_call: TRBV14; cdr3_aa: CASSRLAGWTSGHNEQFF; cdr3_nt: TGTGCCAGCAGCCGCCTTGCGGGCTGGACTAGCGGTCACAATGAGCAGTTCTTC
d_call: TRBD1; clone_size: .; j_call: TRBJ1-2; v_call: TRBV2; cdr3_aa: CASIRTGEESYGYTF; cdr3_nt: TGTGCCAGCATTAGGACAGGGGAGGAGAGCTATGGCTACACCTTC
d_call: .; clone_size: .; j_call: TRBJ1-4; v_call: TRBV6-5; cdr3_aa: CASSQRQAANEKLFF; cdr3_nt: TGTGCCAGCAGTCAAAGACAGGCAGCTAATGAAAAACTGTTTTTT
d_call: .; clone_size: .; j_call: TRBJ1-6; v_call: TRBV18; cdr3_aa: CASSLDRKGSPLHF; cdr3_nt: TGTGCCAGCTCACTTGACAGGAAAGGTTCACCCCTCCACTTT
d_call: .; clone_size: .; j_call: TRBJ2-4; v_call: TRBV19; cdr3_aa: CASSNSIAKNIQYF; cdr3_nt: TGTGCCAGTAGTAATAGCATAGCCAAAAACATTCAGTACTTC
d_call: TRBD1; clone_size: .; j_call: TRBJ2-2; v_call: TRBV5-8; cdr3_aa: CASSLKTGVLNGELFF; cdr3_nt: TGTGCCAGCAGCTTGAAAACAGGGGTGTTGAACGGGGAGCTGTTTTTT
d_call: .; clone_size: .; j_call: TRBJ2-7; v_call: TRBV7-2; cdr3_aa: CASSLRGGRTYEQYF; cdr3_nt: TGTGCCAGCAGCTTAAGGGGGGGGCGAACCTACGAGCAGTACTTC
d_call: .; clone_size: .; j_call: TRBJ1-1; v_call: TRBV29-1; cdr3_aa: CSVVGIKNTEAFF; cdr3_nt: TGCAGCGTTGTCGGGATAAAAAACACTGAAGCTTTCTTT
d_call: TRBD2; clone_size: .; j_call: TRBJ2-3; v_call: TRBV28; cdr3_aa: CASSLWGTSGRATDTQYF; cdr3_nt: TGTGCCAGCAGTTTATGGGGCACTAGCGGGAGGGCCACAGATACGCAGTATTTT
d_call: TRBD1; clone_size: .; j_call: TRBJ1-4; v_call: TRBV7-9; cdr3_aa: CASSRGLTGFGEKLFF; cdr3_nt: TGTGCCAGCAGCCGAGGATTGACAGGGTTCGGGGAAAAACTGTTTTTT
d_call: TRBD2; clone_size: .; j_call: TRBJ2-7; v_call: TRBV5-5; cdr3_aa: CASSLVTGGGSYEQYF; cdr3_nt: TGTGCCAGCAGCTTGGTGACTGGCGGGGGCTCCTACGAGCAGTACTTC
d_call: .; clone_size: .; j_call: TRBJ1-2; v_call: TRBV12-3/TRBV12-4; cdr3_aa: CASTGSYYGYTF; cdr3_nt: TGTGCCAGCACAGGCAGCTACTATGGCTACACCTTC
d_call: TRBD1; clone_size: .; j_call: TRBJ2-5; v_call: TRBV5-6; cdr3_aa: CASSLGGGTWETQYF; cdr3_nt: TGTGCCAGCAGCTTGGGAGGGGGCACATGGGAGACCCAGTACTTC
d_call: .; clone_size: once; j_call: TRBJ2-7; v_call: TRBV29-1; cdr3_aa: CSVETTGYEQYF; cdr3_nt: TGCAGCGTTGAAACCACAGGCTACGAGCAGTACTTC
d_call: .; clone_size: .; j_call: TRBJ2-2; v_call: TRBV6-5; cdr3_aa: CASKLTANTGELFF; cdr3_nt: TGTGCCAGCAAACTTACCGCGAACACCGGGGAGCTGTTTTTT
d_call: TRBD2; clone_size: .; j_call: TRBJ2-5; v_call: TRBV3-1/TRBV3-2; cdr3_aa: CASGLAGGGTQYF; cdr3_nt: TGTGCCAGTGGACTAGCGGGGGGCGGGACCCAGTACTTC
d_call: .; clone_size: once; j_call: TRBJ1-2; v_call: TRBV27; cdr3_aa: CASSLSRTAVGYTF; cdr3_nt: TGTGCCAGCAGTTTATCACGGACAGCCGTCGGCTACACCTTC
d_call: .; clone_size: once; j_call: TRBJ2-7; v_call: TRBV4-1; cdr3_aa: CASSQVGRGEGGEQYF; cdr3_nt: TGCGCCAGCAGCCAAGTCGGCAGGGGGGAAGGGGGCGAGCAGTACTTC
d_call: TRBD2; clone_size: .; j_call: TRBJ2-7; v_call: TRBV5-1; cdr3_aa: CASSPSGGYEQYF; cdr3_nt: TGCGCCAGCAGCCCTAGCGGGGGTTACGAGCAGTACTTC
d_call: .; clone_size: .; j_call: TRBJ2-6; v_call: TRBV7-2; cdr3_aa: CASSSLRGLGGANVLTF; cdr3_nt: TGTGCCAGCAGCTCCCTGCGGGGACTCGGGGGGGCCAACGTCCTGACTTTC
d_call: TRBD2; clone_size: .; j_call: TRBJ2-2; v_call: TRBV7-3; cdr3_aa: CASSPISGRAPGELFF; cdr3_nt: TGTGCCAGCAGCCCAATTAGCGGGAGGGCCCCCGGGGAGCTGTTTTTT
d_call: TRBD2; clone_size: .; j_call: TRBJ2-2; v_call: TRBV11-2; cdr3_aa: CASSLPIGLARNTGELFF; cdr3_nt: TGTGCCAGCAGCCTCCCGATAGGACTAGCGAGGAACACCGGGGAGCTGTTTTTT
d_call: TRBD1; clone_size: .; j_call: TRBJ1-2; v_call: TRBV14; cdr3_aa: CASSQRTGVDYGYTF; cdr3_nt: TGTGCCAGCAGCCAACGGACAGGGGTCGACTATGGCTACACCTTC
d_call: .; clone_size: .; j_call: TRBJ2-6; v_call: TRBV7-2; cdr3_aa: CASSLGPTGFGANVLTF; cdr3_nt: TGTGCCAGCAGCTTAGGACCTACAGGGTTCGGGGCCAACGTCCTGACTTTC
d_call: .; clone_size: .; j_call: TRBJ2-3; v_call: TRBV10-3; cdr3_aa: CAITGPGMRDTQYF; cdr3_nt: TGTGCCATCACGGGTCCGGGTATGCGGGATACGCAGTATTTT
d_call: TRBD1; clone_size: .; j_call: TRBJ2-4; v_call: TRBV7-2; cdr3_aa: CASSLGQGMNIQYF; cdr3_nt: TGTGCCAGCAGCTTAGGACAGGGGATGAACATTCAGTACTTC
d_call: TRBD2; clone_size: .; j_call: TRBJ2-5; v_call: TRBV5-6; cdr3_aa: CASSLGLAGYQETQYF; cdr3_nt: TGTGCCAGCAGCTTGGGGCTAGCGGGATACCAAGAGACCCAGTACTTC
d_call: .; clone_size: .; j_call: TRBJ2-7; v_call: TRBV6-6; cdr3_aa: CASSYSPDTEVLKF; cdr3_nt: TGTGCCAGCAGTTACTCCCCGGACACCGAAGTACTAAAATTC
d_call: .; clone_size: .; j_call: TRBJ2-2; v_call: TRBV24-1; cdr3_aa: CATSDLDSASNTGELFF; cdr3_nt: TGTGCCACCAGTGATTTAGACAGCGCCTCGAACACCGGGGAGCTGTTTTTT
d_call: .; clone_size: few; j_call: TRBJ2-1; v_call: TRBV28; cdr3_aa: CASSPTVYNEQFF; cdr3_nt: TGTGCCAGCAGTCCCACGGTTTACAATGAGCAGTTCTTC
d_call: TRBD2; clone_size: .; j_call: TRBJ2-2; v_call: TRBV5-5; cdr3_aa: CASSFHGRGNTGELFF; cdr3_nt: TGTGCCAGCAGCTTCCACGGGAGGGGGAACACCGGGGAGCTGTTTTTT
d_call: .; clone_size: .; j_call: TRBJ1-3; v_call: TRBV19; cdr3_aa: CASSHRASSGNTIYF; cdr3_nt: TGTGCCAGTAGTCACAGGGCCTCCTCTGGAAACACCATATATTTT
d_call: .; clone_size: .; j_call: TRBJ2-5; v_call: TRBV7-9; cdr3_aa: CASRTGVAETQYF; cdr3_nt: TGTGCCAGCCGAACGGGAGTCGCAGAGACCCAGTACTTC